The clone carrying this T cell receptor beta chain was counted a few times. This entry comes from a study of T-cell reconstitution after alpha-beta-depleted transplantation in children. A TCRbeta library incorporating unique molecular identifiers was prepared. TCRdb itself ran the PCR reads through MiXCR, one entry per CDR3 protein. The table includes about 830,000 distinct CDR3 sequences, roughly 15% detected once. The junction had 6 bases not matched to a gene; V was cut back by 0 bases and J by 4 bases. The CDR3 totals 16 residues. The germline V gene encodes CDR1 SGDLS and CDR2 YYNGEE. Specimen: PBMCs, mostly from graft donor cells, collected 360 days after TCRalphabeta/CD19-depleted stem cell transplant. The rearrangement uses TRBV9 and TRBJ2-2; 7 bases align to TRBD2. The receptor comes from a male patient younger than 18 who had a stem cell transplant for acute lymphoblastic leukemia, so the T cells may come from the graft donor. The CDR3 DNA reads as TGTGCCAGCAGCGTAGGCAGGGCGGGAGTCACCGGGGAGCTGTTTTTT. This translates into CASSVGRAGVTGELFF.